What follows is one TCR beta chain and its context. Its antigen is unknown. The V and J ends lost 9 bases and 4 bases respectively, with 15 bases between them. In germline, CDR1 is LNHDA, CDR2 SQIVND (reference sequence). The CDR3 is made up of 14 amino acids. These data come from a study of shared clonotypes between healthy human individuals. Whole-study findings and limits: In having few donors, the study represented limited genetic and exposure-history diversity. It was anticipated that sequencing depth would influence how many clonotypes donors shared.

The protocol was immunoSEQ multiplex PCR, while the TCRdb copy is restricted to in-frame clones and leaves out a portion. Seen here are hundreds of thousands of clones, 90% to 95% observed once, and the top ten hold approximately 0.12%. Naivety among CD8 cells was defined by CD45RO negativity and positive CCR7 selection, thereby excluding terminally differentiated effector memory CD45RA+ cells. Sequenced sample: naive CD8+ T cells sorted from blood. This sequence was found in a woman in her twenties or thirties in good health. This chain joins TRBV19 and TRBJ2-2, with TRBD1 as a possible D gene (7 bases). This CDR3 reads CASLRQGGTGELFF. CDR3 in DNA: TGTGCCAGCCTACGACAGGGAGGCACCGGGGAGCTGTTTTTT.